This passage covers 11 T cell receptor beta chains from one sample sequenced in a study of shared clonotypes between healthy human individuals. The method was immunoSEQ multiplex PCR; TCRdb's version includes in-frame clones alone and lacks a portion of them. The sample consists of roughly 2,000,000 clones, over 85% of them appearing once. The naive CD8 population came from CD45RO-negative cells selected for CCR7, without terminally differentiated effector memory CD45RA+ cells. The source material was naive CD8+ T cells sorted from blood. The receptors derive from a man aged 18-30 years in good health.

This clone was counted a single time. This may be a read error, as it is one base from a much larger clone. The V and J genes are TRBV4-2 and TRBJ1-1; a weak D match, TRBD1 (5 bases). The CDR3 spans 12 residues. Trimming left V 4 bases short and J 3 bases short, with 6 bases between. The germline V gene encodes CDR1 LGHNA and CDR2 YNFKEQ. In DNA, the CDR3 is TGTGCCAGCAGCCTGGGGGACACTGAAGCTTTCTTT. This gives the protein CASSLGDTEAFF.

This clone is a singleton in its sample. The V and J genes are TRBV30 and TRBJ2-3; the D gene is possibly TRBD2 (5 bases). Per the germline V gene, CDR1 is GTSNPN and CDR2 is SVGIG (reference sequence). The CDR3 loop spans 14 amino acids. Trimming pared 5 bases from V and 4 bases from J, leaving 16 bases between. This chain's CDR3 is CAWGSENFPDTQYF. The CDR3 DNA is TGTGCCTGGGGTAGCGAAAACTTCCCAGATACGCAGTATTTT.

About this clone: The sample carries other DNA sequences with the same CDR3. CDR3 protein: CSVLAGGGELFF. DNA of the CDR3: TGCAGCGTTCTAGCGGGAGGCGGGGAGCTGTTTTTT. This chain links TRBV29-1 with TRBJ2-2; the match to TRBD2 covers 11 bases. The CDR3 has 12 amino acids. Germline V gene data show CDR1 as SQVTM and CDR2 as ANQGSEA. The ends lost 5 bases at V and 7 bases at J; junction bases unmatched: 0.

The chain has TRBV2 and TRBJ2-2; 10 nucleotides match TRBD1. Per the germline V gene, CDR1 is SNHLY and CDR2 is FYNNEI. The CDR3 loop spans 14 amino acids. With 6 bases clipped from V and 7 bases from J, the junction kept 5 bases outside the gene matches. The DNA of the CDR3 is TGTGCCAGCAGCCCGGGACAGGGGATCGGGGAGCTGTTTTTT. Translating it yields CASSPGQGIGELFF.

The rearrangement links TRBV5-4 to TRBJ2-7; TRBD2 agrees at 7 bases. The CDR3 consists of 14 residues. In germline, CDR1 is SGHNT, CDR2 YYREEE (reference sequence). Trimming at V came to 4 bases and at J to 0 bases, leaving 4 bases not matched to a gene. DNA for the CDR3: TGTGCCAGCAGCCCCGAGCGGGACTCCTACGAGCAGTACTTC. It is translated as CASSPERDSYEQYF.

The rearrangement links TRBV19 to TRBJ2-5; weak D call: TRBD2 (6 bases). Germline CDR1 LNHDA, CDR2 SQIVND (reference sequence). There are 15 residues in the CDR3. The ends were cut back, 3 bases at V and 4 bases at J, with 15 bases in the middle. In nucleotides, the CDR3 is TGTGCCAGTAGTATCGGAGGGCAGGTAGGAGAGACCCAGTACTTC. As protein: CASSIGGQVGETQYF.

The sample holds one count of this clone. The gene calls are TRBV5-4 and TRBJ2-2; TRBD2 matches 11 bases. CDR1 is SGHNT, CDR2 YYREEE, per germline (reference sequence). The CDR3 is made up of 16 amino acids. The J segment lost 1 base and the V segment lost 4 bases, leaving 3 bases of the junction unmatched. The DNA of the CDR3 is TGTGCCAGCAGCCACGGACTAGCGGGGAACACCGGGGAGCTGTTTTTT. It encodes CASSHGLAGNTGELFF.

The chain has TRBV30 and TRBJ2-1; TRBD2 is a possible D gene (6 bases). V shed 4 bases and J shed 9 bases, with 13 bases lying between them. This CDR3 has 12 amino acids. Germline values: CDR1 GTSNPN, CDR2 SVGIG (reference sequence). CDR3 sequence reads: CAWMVTGVEQFF. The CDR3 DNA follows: TGTGCCTGGATGGTAACGGGGGTTGAGCAGTTCTTC.

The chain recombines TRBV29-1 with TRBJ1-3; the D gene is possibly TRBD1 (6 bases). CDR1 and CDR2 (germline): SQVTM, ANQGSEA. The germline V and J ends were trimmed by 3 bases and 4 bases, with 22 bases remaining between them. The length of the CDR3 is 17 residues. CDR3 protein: CSVEGTNYPLNGNTIYF. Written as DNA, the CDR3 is TGCAGCGTTGAGGGGACAAACTATCCCTTAAACGGAAACACCATATATTTT.

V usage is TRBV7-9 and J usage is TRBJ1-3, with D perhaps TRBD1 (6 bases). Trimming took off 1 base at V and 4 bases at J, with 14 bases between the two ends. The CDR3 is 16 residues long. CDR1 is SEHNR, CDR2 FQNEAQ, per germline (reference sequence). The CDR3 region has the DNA TGTGCCAGCAGCTTAGTAGGCCAGGGGACAGGAAACACCATATATTTT. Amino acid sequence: CASSLVGQGTGNTIYF. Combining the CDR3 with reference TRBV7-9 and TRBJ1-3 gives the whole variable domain DTGVSQNPRHKITKRGQNVTFRCDPISEHNRLYWYRQTLGQGPEFLTYFQNEAQLEKSRLLSDRFSAERPKGSFSTLEIQRTEQGDSAMYLCASSLVGQGTGNTIYFGEGSWLTVV.

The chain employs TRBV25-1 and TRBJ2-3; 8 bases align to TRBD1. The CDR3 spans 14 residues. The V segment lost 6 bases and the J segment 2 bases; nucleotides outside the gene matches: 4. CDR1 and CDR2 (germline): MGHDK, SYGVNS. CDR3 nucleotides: TGTGCCAGCAGCTGGACAGGGCTCACAGATACGCAGTATTTT. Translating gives CASSWTGLTDTQYF.